A single sample gave rise to the 8 T cell receptor beta chains below, sequenced in a study of T cell responses to AZD1222 COVID-19 vaccine. The protocol was immunoSEQ multiplex PCR, while the TCRdb copy is restricted to in-frame clones and leaves out a portion. Of some 120,000 clones in the sample, about nine tenths are singletons; the top ten hold 4% to 5%. The input for sequencing was peripheral blood, taken on day 0 of AZD1222 vaccination. These receptor sequences come from an adult in good health.

The chain couples TRBV9 to TRBJ2-3, with a weak D call TRBD1 (6 bases). Trimming removed 2 bases from V and 4 bases from J, with 11 bases in between. The CDR3 has 14 residues. CDR1 is SGDLS, CDR2 YYNGEE, per germline. CDR3 loop: CASSVGQFPDTQYF. In DNA form, the CDR3 reads TGTGCCAGCAGCGTTGGACAGTTCCCAGATACGCAGTATTTT.

The V gene is TRBV11-3, the J gene TRBJ2-1, with 13 bases aligning to TRBD2. Germline lookup yields CDR1 SGHNT and CDR2 YENEEA. V lost 1 base to trimming and J lost 8 bases; unmatched junction nucleotides: 5. The CDR3 is made up of 16 amino acids. The CDR3 coding sequence is TGTGCCAGCAGCTTAGGAACTAGCGGGGGGGCCCATGAGCAGTTCTTC. This gives the protein CASSLGTSGGAHEQFF.

The CDR3 nucleotides are TGTGCCAGTAGTATAACGGGACAGGGGGCGCTTGGCTACACCTTC. This encodes CASSITGQGALGYTF. This sequence joins TRBV19 and TRBJ1-2, with TRBD1 matching 12 bases. V shed 2 bases, J shed 7 bases, and the junction held 5 bases outside the gene matches. This CDR3 spans 15 amino acids. Germline CDR1 is LNHDA and CDR2 is SQIVND (reference sequence). Complete variable domain (other parts from reference TRBV19 and TRBJ1-2): DGGITQSPKYLFRKEGQNVTLSCEQNLNHDAMYWYRQDPGQGLRLIYYSQIVNDFQKGDIAEGYSVSREKKESFPLTVTSAQKNPTAFYLCASSITGQGALGYTFGSGTRLTVV.

The rearrangement uses TRBV4-2 and TRBJ2-1; 7 nucleotides line up with TRBD2. In germline, CDR1 is LGHNA, CDR2 YNFKEQ. The CDR3 has 14 residues. Trimming took 4 bases from V and 9 from J; bases not matched to a gene: 9. CDR3 sequence reads: CASSPSVTSLEQFF. CDR3 nucleotides: TGTGCCAGCAGCCCCTCCGTGACTAGCCTTGAGCAGTTCTTC.

This sequence joins TRBV9 and TRBJ2-7, with TRBD2 matching over 7 bases. Germline assignment: CDR1 SGDLS and CDR2 YYNGEE. V dropped 1 base and J dropped 6; count of bases not matched to a gene: 7. The length of the CDR3 is 14 residues. CDR3 loop: CASSVRGGGGEQYF. DNA of the CDR3: TGTGCCAGCAGCGTACGAGGCGGGGGAGGCGAGCAGTACTTC.

This sequence joins TRBV18 and TRBJ2-3; 9 bases align to TRBD1. CDR3 length: 15 amino acids. V lost 6 bases and J lost 3; bases outside the gene matches: 7. Per germline, CDR1 KGHSH and CDR2 LQKENI. CDR3 nucleotide sequence: TGTGCCAGCTCCGGGGGACAGGGACCTACAGATACGCAGTATTTT. It yields the protein CASSGGQGPTDTQYF.

This clone was counted a single time. The chain uses TRBV15 and TRBJ1-1; D unresolved. From germline, CDR1 is LNHNV and CDR2 YYDKDF (reference sequence). The V end lost 3 bases, the J end lost 6 bases, and 11 bases lay between the germline ends. The CDR3 is 13 residues long. This CDR3 reads CATSRSLEAEAFF. The CDR3 nucleotides are TGTGCCACCAGCAGGTCATTGGAGGCTGAAGCTTTCTTT.

CDR3 in DNA: TGTGCCAGCAGTTCACCTGGACAGTTGAACACTGAAGCTTTCTTT. It encodes CASSSPGQLNTEAFF. J is TRBJ1-1 and V is TRBV27; a weak D match, TRBD1 (6 bases). Trimming cost V 4 bases and J 0 bases, with 12 bases left between them. The CDR3 has 15 residues. Germline-derived CDR1 and CDR2 are MNHEY and SMNVEV (reference sequence).